Below are 4 T cell receptor beta chains sequenced from a single sample in a study of T cell responses to AZD1222 COVID-19 vaccine. Only in-frame clones appear in the TCRdb table, and some are missing; sequencing was by immunoSEQ multiplex PCR. The sample includes about 120,000 clones, about 90% of them seen just once. The sequences come from peripheral blood, collected on day 0 of MenACWY control vaccination. The receptors were sampled from an adult in good health.

This clone is a singleton in its sample. This chain links TRBV5-1 with TRBJ1-2, with 7 bases that match TRBD1. The V gene end was trimmed by 5 bases and the J gene end by 3 bases; junction bases not matched to a gene: 4. The CDR3 extends over 13 amino acids. Germline V gives CDR1 SGHRS, CDR2 YFSETQ. The CDR3 nucleotides read TGCGCCAGCAGAACAGGGGTTGACTATGGCTACACCTTC. Translating it yields CASRTGVDYGYTF.

Only a few counts were recorded for this clone. This chain connects TRBV27 to TRBJ1-3; D not resolved. This CDR3 has 13 residues. Germline V gene lookup returns CDR1 MNHEY and CDR2 SMNVEV (reference sequence). V was shortened by 5 bases and J by 9 bases, with 14 bases between the two germline ends. The CDR3 loop is CASSPDQWSTIYF. The CDR3 bases are TGTGCCAGCAGTCCAGACCAATGGAGCACCATATATTTT.

The J gene is TRBJ1-5, the V gene TRBV5-8; weak D call: TRBD1 (6 bases). This CDR3 has 15 amino acids. V gave up 4 bases and J gave up 5 bases, with 16 bases separating them. The V gene's germline CDR1 is SGHTS and CDR2 YDEGEE. CDR3: CASSRNRVSHQPQHF. CDR3 nucleotides: TGTGCCAGCAGCAGAAACAGGGTTTCCCATCAGCCCCAGCATTTT.

This clone appeared a single time. The rearrangement links TRBV11-2 to TRBJ2-3; TRBD2 matches at 10 bases. The CDR3 is made up of 15 amino acids. CDR1 SGHAT and CDR2 FQNNGV come from the germline V gene. The V and J ends lost 5 bases and 3 bases, in that order; junction bases with no gene match: 5. The CDR3 region is CASSQTSGYTDTQYF. The DNA for the CDR3 is TGTGCCAGCAGCCAGACTAGCGGGTATACAGATACGCAGTATTTT.